This is a list of T cell receptor beta chains from one sample in a study of blood T cell repertoires in COVID-19. Only in-frame clones appear in the TCRdb table, and some are missing; sequencing was by immunoSEQ multiplex PCR. The profile shows over 75,000 clones, 70% to 85% of them singletons. Sequencing was carried out using peripheral blood. Every receptor here comes from a man aged 70-80 years with acute or convalescent COVID-19. CDR3s include the opening cysteine and the closing phenylalanine or tryptophan. The D gene is left open where the match is weak. Clone size appears in some rows only: once, few, many, or a class for an expanded clone.

d_gene: NA
j_gene: TRBJ1-4
abundance: NA
v_gene: TRBV2
CDR3nt: TGTGCCAGGGGGGCGGAGTTGGGGAGAAAACTGTTTTTT
CDR3aa: CARGAELGRKLFF

d_gene: TRBD2
j_gene: TRBJ2-5
abundance: few
v_gene: TRBV6-2/TRBV6-3
CDR3nt: TGTGCCAGCAGTTGGTCAGCGGGAGGGCGTATTAGGGAGACCCAGTACTTC
CDR3aa: CASSWSAGGRIRETQYF

d_gene: TRBD1
j_gene: TRBJ1-6
abundance: NA
v_gene: TRBV27
CDR3nt: TGTGCCAGCAGTCCCACAGGGGGTTGGGGTTCACCCCTCCACTTT
CDR3aa: CASSPTGGWGSPLHF

d_gene: NA
j_gene: TRBJ1-1
abundance: few
v_gene: TRBV6-2/TRBV6-3
CDR3nt: TGTGCCAGCAGTAATATCGCTAGGAACACTGAAGCTTTCTTT
CDR3aa: CASSNIARNTEAFF

d_gene: TRBD2
j_gene: TRBJ2-3
abundance: few
v_gene: TRBV24-1
CDR3nt: TGTGCCACCAGTGATCGGCGGGAGGTTAGCACAGATACGCAGTATTTT
CDR3aa: CATSDRREVSTDTQYF

d_gene: TRBD1
j_gene: TRBJ2-1
abundance: few
v_gene: TRBV7-2
CDR3nt: TGTGCCAGCAGCCCCGGGACAGGGGGGATCAATGAGCAGTTCTTC
CDR3aa: CASSPGTGGINEQFF

d_gene: NA
j_gene: TRBJ2-1
abundance: NA
v_gene: TRBV27
CDR3nt: TGTGCCAGCAGCTTAGCCGGGTACAATGAGCAGTTCTTC
CDR3aa: CASSLAGYNEQFF

d_gene: TRBD1
j_gene: TRBJ1-5
abundance: NA
v_gene: TRBV5-1
CDR3nt: TGCGCCAGCAGCAGAACAGGGGGTAGCAATCAGCCCCAGCATTTT
CDR3aa: CASSRTGGSNQPQHF

d_gene: NA
j_gene: TRBJ2-3
abundance: NA
v_gene: TRBV11-3
CDR3nt: TGTGCCAGCAGCTCCGGAGGCGACGCAGATACGCAGTATTTT
CDR3aa: CASSSGGDADTQYF

d_gene: NA
j_gene: TRBJ2-3
abundance: NA
v_gene: TRBV27
CDR3nt: TGTGCCAGCAGCTGGCGGGATCCCCGGCAAGATACGCAGTATTTT
CDR3aa: CASSWRDPRQDTQYF

d_gene: NA
j_gene: TRBJ2-7
abundance: NA
v_gene: TRBV21-1
CDR3nt: TGTGCCAGCAGCAAAAGGGACAGGGAAACGAACGAGCAGTACTTC
CDR3aa: CASSKRDRETNEQYF

d_gene: NA
j_gene: TRBJ2-5
abundance: NA
v_gene: TRBV27
CDR3nt: TGTGCCAGCAGTTTATTTTCCCTAGCGGAGACAGGGACCCAGTACTTC
CDR3aa: CASSLFSLAETGTQYF

d_gene: NA
j_gene: TRBJ1-3
abundance: NA
v_gene: TRBV18
CDR3nt: TGTGCCAGCTCACCGGAGGAGGGTACCCCTGGAAACACCATATATTTT
CDR3aa: CASSPEEGTPGNTIYF

d_gene: TRBD1
j_gene: TRBJ1-4
abundance: NA
v_gene: TRBV9
CDR3nt: TGTGCCAGCAGCGCCACCGGACAGGGGACTGAAAAACTGTTTTTT
CDR3aa: CASSATGQGTEKLFF

d_gene: NA
j_gene: TRBJ2-2
abundance: NA
v_gene: TRBV14
CDR3nt: TGTGCCAGCAGCCGCCAAGCCCCCTCCGGGGAGCTGTTTTTT
CDR3aa: CASSRQAPSGELFF

d_gene: TRBD1
j_gene: TRBJ1-5
abundance: NA
v_gene: TRBV6-1
CDR3nt: TGTGCCAGCAGTGAAGCGATCGTAGGACAGGGGGCCTATGGCAATCAGCCCCAGCATTTT
CDR3aa: CASSEAIVGQGAYGNQPQHF

d_gene: NA
j_gene: TRBJ1-2
abundance: NA
v_gene: TRBV28
CDR3nt: TGTGCCAGCAGTACACCCCAGAACTATGGCTACACCTTC
CDR3aa: CASSTPQNYGYTF

d_gene: NA
j_gene: TRBJ2-3
abundance: NA
v_gene: TRBV11-2
CDR3nt: TGTGCCAGCAGCTTAAGTCCCGGACACACAGATACGCAGTATTTT
CDR3aa: CASSLSPGHTDTQYF

d_gene: NA
j_gene: TRBJ1-3
abundance: NA
v_gene: TRBV2
CDR3nt: TGTGCCAGCAGTGGCGGCCACTCTGGAAACACCATATATTTT
CDR3aa: CASSGGHSGNTIYF

d_gene: TRBD1
j_gene: TRBJ2-7
abundance: NA
v_gene: TRBV30
CDR3nt: TGTGCCTGGAGTACAGGGGGCGAGCAGTACTTC
CDR3aa: CAWSTGGEQYF

d_gene: TRBD1
j_gene: TRBJ2-3
abundance: NA
v_gene: TRBV3-1/TRBV3-2
CDR3nt: TGTGCCAGCAGCCGTAAGACAGGGGGGACCACAGATACGCAGTATTTT
CDR3aa: CASSRKTGGTTDTQYF

d_gene: NA
j_gene: TRBJ1-2
abundance: NA
v_gene: TRBV2
CDR3nt: TGTGCCAGCAGTGAAGGGGCCAGGGGATTATATGGCTACACCTTC
CDR3aa: CASSEGARGLYGYTF

d_gene: NA
j_gene: TRBJ1-1
abundance: once
v_gene: TRBV6-5
CDR3nt: TGTGCCAGCAGTTCGTTCAGGGGGAACACTGAAGCTTTCTTT
CDR3aa: CASSSFRGNTEAFF

d_gene: TRBD1
j_gene: TRBJ1-2
abundance: NA
v_gene: TRBV7-9
CDR3nt: TGTGCCAGCAGTCCTGACAGGGGCTATGGCTACACCTTC
CDR3aa: CASSPDRGYGYTF

d_gene: TRBD1
j_gene: TRBJ1-1
abundance: NA
v_gene: TRBV28
CDR3nt: TGTGCCAGCAGTCTGGGGACAGGTGAAGCTTTCTTT
CDR3aa: CASSLGTGEAFF

d_gene: TRBD1
j_gene: TRBJ1-5
abundance: NA
v_gene: TRBV27
CDR3nt: TGTGCCAGCAGTCCGGGACAGGGGGCTACTAAAAGCAATCAGCCCCAGCATTTT
CDR3aa: CASSPGQGATKSNQPQHF

d_gene: NA
j_gene: TRBJ2-1
abundance: NA
v_gene: TRBV25-1
CDR3nt: TGTGCCAGCAGTGACCTCGACAGCGAGCAGTTCTTC
CDR3aa: CASSDLDSEQFF

d_gene: NA
j_gene: TRBJ1-2
abundance: few
v_gene: TRBV2
CDR3nt: TGTGCCAGCAGATCTGGAGCTATGGGCTACACCTTC
CDR3aa: CASRSGAMGYTF

d_gene: TRBD2
j_gene: TRBJ2-2
abundance: NA
v_gene: TRBV7-9
CDR3nt: TGTGCCAGCAGCCAACTAGCGGGAGCGAACACCGGGGAGCTGTTTTTT
CDR3aa: CASSQLAGANTGELFF

d_gene: TRBD1
j_gene: TRBJ1-3
abundance: NA
v_gene: TRBV13
CDR3nt: TGTGCCAGCAGCTATGGACAGGGACACACCATATATTTT
CDR3aa: CASSYGQGHTIYF

d_gene: NA
j_gene: TRBJ2-5
abundance: NA
v_gene: TRBV18
CDR3nt: TGTGCCAGCTCACCTAAAGAGACCCAGTACTTC
CDR3aa: CASSPKETQYF

d_gene: NA
j_gene: TRBJ1-3
abundance: NA
v_gene: TRBV7-8
CDR3nt: TGTGCCAGCAGCGTCCAGGGAGGGGGAAACACCATATATTTT
CDR3aa: CASSVQGGGNTIYF

d_gene: TRBD1
j_gene: TRBJ2-1
abundance: NA
v_gene: TRBV10-3
CDR3nt: TGTGCCATCACTGGGACAGGGGACGGTGAGCAGTTCTTC
CDR3aa: CAITGTGDGEQFF

d_gene: NA
j_gene: TRBJ1-5
abundance: NA
v_gene: TRBV7-2
CDR3nt: TGTGCCAGCAGCTTCCAGGGGACGAGCAATCAGCCCCAGCATTTT
CDR3aa: CASSFQGTSNQPQHF

d_gene: NA
j_gene: TRBJ2-3
abundance: NA
v_gene: TRBV11-2
CDR3nt: TGTGCCAGCAGCTTCGGGTGGGACACCACCACAGATACGCAGTATTTT
CDR3aa: CASSFGWDTTTDTQYF

d_gene: NA
j_gene: TRBJ1-1
abundance: NA
v_gene: TRBV29-1
CDR3nt: TGCAGCGTAGTGATCCCGCAGCGGGGAGTTGAAGCTTTCTTT
CDR3aa: CSVVIPQRGVEAFF

d_gene: NA
j_gene: TRBJ2-4
abundance: NA
v_gene: TRBV4-1
CDR3nt: TGCGCCAGCAGCCAAGATGTTGCATGGGGGGGCAGAAACATTCAGTACTTC
CDR3aa: CASSQDVAWGGRNIQYF

d_gene: TRBD1
j_gene: TRBJ1-4
abundance: NA
v_gene: TRBV5-6
CDR3nt: TGTGCCAGCAGCTTGTTTCATCGGGACAGGGCCTACCCGAATGAAAAACTGTTTTTT
CDR3aa: CASSLFHRDRAYPNEKLFF

d_gene: TRBD1
j_gene: TRBJ1-2
abundance: NA
v_gene: TRBV3-1/TRBV3-2
CDR3nt: TGTGCCAGCAGCCGGGACAGAGGCTCCTATGGCTACACCTTC
CDR3aa: CASSRDRGSYGYTF

d_gene: TRBD2
j_gene: TRBJ2-1
abundance: NA
v_gene: TRBV6-2/TRBV6-3
CDR3nt: TGTGCCAGCAGTTACTCCGCTAGCGGGAGGAAGACCTACAATGAGCAGTTCTTC
CDR3aa: CASSYSASGRKTYNEQFF

d_gene: TRBD1
j_gene: TRBJ1-3
abundance: NA
v_gene: TRBV7-9
CDR3nt: TGTGCCAGCAGCTTACAGGGGGGTGGAAACACCATATATTTT
CDR3aa: CASSLQGGGNTIYF

d_gene: NA
j_gene: TRBJ2-7
abundance: NA
v_gene: TRBV12-3/TRBV12-4
CDR3nt: TGTGCCAGCAGTTCGACTATCACGGGGGAGCAGTACTTC
CDR3aa: CASSSTITGEQYF

d_gene: TRBD2
j_gene: TRBJ2-7
abundance: NA
v_gene: TRBV10-3
CDR3nt: TGTGCCATCAGTGAAATAAGGATAGCGGGAGGTTCCTCCTACGAGCAGTACTTC
CDR3aa: CAISEIRIAGGSSYEQYF

d_gene: NA
j_gene: TRBJ1-1
abundance: NA
v_gene: TRBV15
CDR3nt: TGTGCCACCAGCAGAGAAGGAGGGGGGGGCACTGAAGCTTTCTTT
CDR3aa: CATSREGGGGTEAFF

d_gene: TRBD1
j_gene: TRBJ1-2
abundance: NA
v_gene: TRBV9
CDR3nt: TGTGCCAGCAGCCCTTCCGGACAGGGTACACATGGCTACACCTTC
CDR3aa: CASSPSGQGTHGYTF

d_gene: NA
j_gene: TRBJ1-3
abundance: NA
v_gene: TRBV3-1/TRBV3-2
CDR3nt: TGTGCCAGCAGCCAAGATGGGAGGGAGCCTGGAAACACCATATATTTT
CDR3aa: CASSQDGREPGNTIYF

d_gene: TRBD2
j_gene: TRBJ2-5
abundance: NA
v_gene: TRBV30
CDR3nt: TGTGCCTGGAGTGTCAGCGGGAGGTTAGAGACCCAGTACTTC
CDR3aa: CAWSVSGRLETQYF

d_gene: NA
j_gene: TRBJ1-6
abundance: once
v_gene: TRBV6-5
CDR3nt: TGTGCCAGCAGTTCGGAGAGCTCCTATAATTCACCCCTCCACTTT
CDR3aa: CASSSESSYNSPLHF

d_gene: TRBD2
j_gene: TRBJ2-1
abundance: once
v_gene: TRBV3-1/TRBV3-2
CDR3nt: TGTGCCAGCAGCCAGTGGACTAGCGGATACAATGAGCAGTTCTTC
CDR3aa: CASSQWTSGYNEQFF

d_gene: TRBD1
j_gene: TRBJ1-5
abundance: NA
v_gene: TRBV30
CDR3nt: TGTGCCTGGAGTGTCGGACAGGGGGGAGGTCAGCCCCAGCATTTT
CDR3aa: CAWSVGQGGGQPQHF

d_gene: TRBD1
j_gene: TRBJ2-1
abundance: few
v_gene: TRBV15
CDR3nt: TGTGCCACCAGCAGAGTCCAATCCGGGACAGTGTACAATGAGCAGTTCTTC
CDR3aa: CATSRVQSGTVYNEQFF

d_gene: NA
j_gene: TRBJ2-5
abundance: NA
v_gene: TRBV12-5
CDR3nt: TGTGCTAGTGGTTTGGTAAAAGGAGGCTTGGTAGAGACCCAGTACTTC
CDR3aa: CASGLVKGGLVETQYF